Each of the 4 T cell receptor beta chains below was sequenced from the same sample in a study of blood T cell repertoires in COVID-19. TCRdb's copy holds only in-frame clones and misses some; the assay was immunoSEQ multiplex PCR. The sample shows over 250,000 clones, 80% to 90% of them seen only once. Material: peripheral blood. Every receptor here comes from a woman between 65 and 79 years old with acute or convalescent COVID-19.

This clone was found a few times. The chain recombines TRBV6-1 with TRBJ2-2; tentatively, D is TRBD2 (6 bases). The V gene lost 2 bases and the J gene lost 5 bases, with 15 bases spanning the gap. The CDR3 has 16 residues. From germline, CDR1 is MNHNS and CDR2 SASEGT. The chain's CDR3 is CASSESAGRRTGELFF. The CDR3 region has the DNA TGTGCCAGCAGTGAAAGTGCGGGGCGGCGTACCGGGGAGCTGTTTTTT.

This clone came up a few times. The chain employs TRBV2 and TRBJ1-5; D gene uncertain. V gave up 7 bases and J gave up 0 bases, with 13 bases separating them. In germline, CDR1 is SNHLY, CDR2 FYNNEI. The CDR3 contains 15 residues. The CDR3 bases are TGTGCCAGCACCCGACTGCGTTTTAGCAATCAGCCCCAGCATTTT. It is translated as CASTRLRFSNQPQHF.

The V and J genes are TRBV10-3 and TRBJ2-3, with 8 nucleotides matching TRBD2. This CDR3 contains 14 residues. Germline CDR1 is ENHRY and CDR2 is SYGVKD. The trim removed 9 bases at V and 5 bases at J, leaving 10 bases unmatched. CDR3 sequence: CAIGRGGRGDTQYF. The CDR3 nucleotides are TGTGCCATTGGGCGCGGGGGGCGGGGAGATACGCAGTATTTT.

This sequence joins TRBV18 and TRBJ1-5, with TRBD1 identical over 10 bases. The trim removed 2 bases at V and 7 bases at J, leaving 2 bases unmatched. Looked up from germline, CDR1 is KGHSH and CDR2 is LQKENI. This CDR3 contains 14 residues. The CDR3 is CASSPGDRGQPQHF. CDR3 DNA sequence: TGTGCCAGCTCACCAGGGGACAGGGGACAGCCCCAGCATTTT.